These T cell receptor beta chains were read from a single sample in a study of beta chain features in type 1 diabetes. Assay: immunoSEQ multiplex PCR; the TCRdb copy retains only in-frame clones and omits some. The top ten clones hold over 0.014% of a sample with roughly 330,000 clones, around an eighth of them seen once. Sequenced: naive CD4+ T cells from blood. These receptors were taken from a woman between 18 and 29 years old with type 1 diabetes. The CDR3 runs from the conserved cysteine through the conserved F or W. The D gene is left open where the match is weak. Clone sizes are given selectively: once, few, many, or a class where the clone is expanded.

>-|TRBD1|TRBJ2-3|TRBV27
CASSLGLQGTDTQYF
TGTGCCAGCAGTTTGGGTTTACAGGGGACAGATACGCAGTATTTT
>few|TRBD1|TRBJ2-3|TRBV4-3
CASSPWTGYTDTQYF
TGCGCCAGCAGCCCCTGGACAGGCTACACAGATACGCAGTATTTT
>few|TRBD2|TRBJ2-3|TRBV7-3
CASSLQGLAGGVYTDTQYF
TGTGCCAGCAGCTTACAGGGACTAGCGGGAGGGGTCTACACAGATACGCAGTATTTT
>-|-|TRBJ2-3|TRBV10-3
CAISGESDTQYF
TGTGCCATCAGCGGAGAGTCAGATACGCAGTATTTT
>few|-|TRBJ2-1|TRBV30
CAWSKLNNEQFF
TGTGCCTGGAGTAAACTCAACAATGAGCAGTTCTTC
>few|-|TRBJ2-2|TRBV14
CASSQLDRNTGELFF
TGTGCCAGCAGCCAACTCGACAGGAACACCGGGGAGCTGTTTTTT
>-|TRBD2|TRBJ2-5|TRBV28
CASSFQGLAEETQYF
TGTGCCAGCAGTTTTCAGGGACTAGCGGAAGAGACCCAGTACTTC
>few|TRBD2|TRBJ2-3|TRBV9
CASSVVGLAGRNTDTQYF
TGTGCCAGCAGCGTAGTTGGACTAGCGGGAAGGAACACAGATACGCAGTATTTT
>-|-|TRBJ2-3|TRBV2
CASSVGPGADTQYF
TGTGCCAGCAGTGTCGGTCCAGGGGCAGATACGCAGTATTTT
>-|TRBD1|TRBJ1-4|TRBV9
CASSVEGTGRGEKLFF
TGTGCCAGCAGCGTAGAGGGGACAGGGAGGGGTGAAAAACTGTTTTTT
>few|TRBD2|TRBJ2-3|TRBV30
CAWTTSGADTQYF
TGTGCCTGGACGACTAGCGGAGCAGATACGCAGTATTTT
>-|-|TRBJ2-1|TRBV5-1
CASSLTPNEQFF
TGCGCCAGCAGCCTGACTCCTAATGAGCAGTTCTTC
>few|TRBD2|TRBJ2-3|TRBV15
CATKTSYSTDTQYF
TGTGCCACCAAGACTAGCTACTCGACAGATACGCAGTATTTT
>-|TRBD2|TRBJ2-1|TRBV5-4
CASSSTSVYNEQFF
TGTGCCAGCAGCTCAACTAGCGTCTACAATGAGCAGTTCTTC
>-|TRBD1|TRBJ2-3|TRBV29-1
CSAGQGTDTQYF
TGCAGCGCCGGACAGGGCACAGATACGCAGTATTTT
>few|TRBD2|TRBJ2-1|TRBV2
CASSPTSGSGDEQFF
TGTGCCAGCAGCCCGACTAGCGGGAGTGGCGATGAGCAGTTCTTC
>-|TRBD2|TRBJ2-1|TRBV7-9
CASSLVFGTSAYNEQFF
TGTGCCAGCAGCTTAGTTTTCGGGACTAGCGCCTACAATGAGCAGTTCTTC
>-|TRBD1|TRBJ1-4|TRBV29-1
CSGGSGTEEKLFF
TGCAGCGGAGGTTCCGGGACAGAAGAAAAACTGTTTTTT
>few|-|TRBJ1-5|TRBV30
CAWSVREGSFVNQPQHF
TGTGCCTGGAGTGTACGGGAAGGGAGTTTTGTCAATCAGCCCCAGCATTTT
>-|TRBD2|TRBJ2-3|TRBV18
CASSPGLANTQYF
TGTGCCAGCTCACCGGGACTAGCGAATACGCAGTATTTT
>-|-|TRBJ2-1|TRBV18
CASSPDEDEQFF
TGTGCCAGCTCACCAGATGAGGATGAGCAGTTCTTC
>-|TRBD2|TRBJ2-7|TRBV7-9
CASSPTSGRALYEQYF
TGTGCCAGCAGCCCCACTAGCGGGAGGGCCTTGTACGAGCAGTACTTC
>-|TRBD2|TRBJ2-6|TRBV9
CASSVGHSGRLAGANVLTF
TGTGCCAGCAGCGTAGGGCATAGCGGGAGGTTAGCTGGGGCCAACGTCCTGACTTTC
>few|TRBD2|TRBJ2-5|TRBV6-5
CASSPGGAWETQYF
TGTGCCAGCAGTCCCGGGGGGGCTTGGGAGACCCAGTACTTC
>few|-|TRBJ1-1|TRBV5-1
CASSRDTQNTEAFF
TGCGCCAGCAGCCGGGACACCCAGAACACTGAAGCTTTCTTT
>-|TRBD2|TRBJ2-2|TRBV12-5
CASGLARGLAGVDTGELFF
TGTGCTAGTGGTTTGGCCCGAGGACTAGCGGGAGTCGACACCGGGGAGCTGTTTTTT
>-|TRBD1|TRBJ1-2|TRBV5-4
CASSQGQLYGYTF
TGTGCCAGCAGCCAGGGACAGCTCTATGGCTACACCTTC
>-|TRBD1|TRBJ2-6|TRBV6-6
CASSSTGGFGANVLTF
TGTGCCAGCAGTTCTACAGGGGGCTTTGGGGCCAACGTCCTGACTTTC
>few|-|TRBJ2-7|TRBV27
CASSFRDRYEQYF
TGTGCCAGCAGTTTCCGGGATAGGTACGAGCAGTACTTC
>-|TRBD1|TRBJ1-5|TRBV19
CASSRQGSSNQPQHF
TGTGCCAGTAGTCGACAGGGGAGTAGCAATCAGCCCCAGCATTTT
>few|-|TRBJ1-5|TRBV2
CASSVHSPNQPQHF
TGTGCCAGCAGTGTGCACAGCCCAAATCAGCCCCAGCATTTT
>-|TRBD2|TRBJ2-1|TRBV5-1
CASSWPSGSGDTSYNEQFF
TGCGCCAGCAGCTGGCCTAGCGGGAGTGGGGACACCTCCTACAATGAGCAGTTCTTC
>-|-|TRBJ2-1|TRBV18
CASSFTGTINEQFF
TGTGCCAGCTCCTTTACCGGGACAATCAATGAGCAGTTCTTC
>-|-|TRBJ2-5|TRBV18
CASSPRGETQYF
TGTGCCAGCTCACCAAGGGGGGAGACCCAGTACTTC
>-|TRBD1|TRBJ1-2|TRBV30
CAWSTGTGVYGYTF
TGTGCCTGGAGCACCGGGACAGGGGTCTATGGCTACACCTTC
>-|-|TRBJ2-2|TRBV6-6
CASVPRESGGELFF
TGTGCCAGCGTTCCCCGGGAGTCCGGCGGGGAGCTGTTTTTT
>-|-|TRBJ2-3|TRBV28
CATTTGSGTDTQYF
TGTGCCACCACAACAGGGAGCGGCACAGATACGCAGTATTTT
>few|TRBD2|TRBJ2-5|TRBV7-8
CASSLGVAGGVGTQYF
TGTGCCAGCAGCTTGGGTGTAGCGGGAGGCGTTGGGACCCAGTACTTC
>few|-|TRBJ1-3|TRBV29-1
CSVGTGQSSGNTIYF
TGCAGCGTTGGTACGGGACAAAGCTCTGGAAACACCATATATTTT
>few|TRBD1|TRBJ1-5|TRBV28
CASSSGTGWSNQPQHF
TGTGCCAGCAGTTCTGGGACAGGATGGAGCAATCAGCCCCAGCATTTT
>-|-|TRBJ2-3|TRBV29-1
CSVDSGADTQYF
TGCAGCGTTGATTCCGGGGCAGATACGCAGTATTTT